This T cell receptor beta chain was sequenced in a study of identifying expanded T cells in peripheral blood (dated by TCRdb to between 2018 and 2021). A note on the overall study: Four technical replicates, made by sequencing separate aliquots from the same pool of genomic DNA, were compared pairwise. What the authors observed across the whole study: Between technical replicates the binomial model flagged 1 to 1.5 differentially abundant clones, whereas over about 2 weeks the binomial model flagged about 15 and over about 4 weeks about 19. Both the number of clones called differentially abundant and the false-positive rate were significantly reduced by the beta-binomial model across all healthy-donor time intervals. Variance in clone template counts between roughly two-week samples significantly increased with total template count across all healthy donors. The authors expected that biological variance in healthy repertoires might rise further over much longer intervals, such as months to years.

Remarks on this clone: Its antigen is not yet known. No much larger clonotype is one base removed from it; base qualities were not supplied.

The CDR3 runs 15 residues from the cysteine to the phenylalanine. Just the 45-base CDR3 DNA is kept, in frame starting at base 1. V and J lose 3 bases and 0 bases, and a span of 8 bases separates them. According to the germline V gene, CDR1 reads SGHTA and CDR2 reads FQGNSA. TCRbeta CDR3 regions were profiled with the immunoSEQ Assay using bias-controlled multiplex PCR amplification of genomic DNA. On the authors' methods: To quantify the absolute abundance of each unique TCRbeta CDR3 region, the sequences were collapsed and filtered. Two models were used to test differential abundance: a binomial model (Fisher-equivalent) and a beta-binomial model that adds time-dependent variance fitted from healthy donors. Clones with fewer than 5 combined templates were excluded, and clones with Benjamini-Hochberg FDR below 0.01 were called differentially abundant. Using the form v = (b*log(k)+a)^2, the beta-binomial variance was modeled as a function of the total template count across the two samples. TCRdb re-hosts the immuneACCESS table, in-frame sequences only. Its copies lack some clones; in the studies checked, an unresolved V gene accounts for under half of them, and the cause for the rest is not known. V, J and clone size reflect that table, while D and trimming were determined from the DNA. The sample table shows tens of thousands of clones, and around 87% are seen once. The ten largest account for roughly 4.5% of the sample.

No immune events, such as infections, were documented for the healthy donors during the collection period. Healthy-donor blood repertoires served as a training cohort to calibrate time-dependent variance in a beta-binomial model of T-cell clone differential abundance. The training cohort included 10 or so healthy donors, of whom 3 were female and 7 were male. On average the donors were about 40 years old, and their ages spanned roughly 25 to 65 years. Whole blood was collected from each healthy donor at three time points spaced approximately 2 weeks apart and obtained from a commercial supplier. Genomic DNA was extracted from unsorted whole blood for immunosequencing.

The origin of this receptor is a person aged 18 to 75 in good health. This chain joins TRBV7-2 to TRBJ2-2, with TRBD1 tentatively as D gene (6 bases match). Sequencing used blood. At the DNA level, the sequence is TGTGCCAGCAGCTTCAGGGGACCGAACACCGGGGAGCTGTTTTTT. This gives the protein CASSFRGPNTGELFF.